This entry features one T cell receptor (beta chain) sequence. With 10-nucleotide random UMIs, 5'RACE was used to make the cDNA. MiXCR, run by TCRdb on the 5' RACE reads, gives a single entry per CDR3 protein. The top ten hold roughly 43% of the sample, which has 3,500 to 5,000 distinct CDR3 sequences, approximately 29% seen once. The data derive from a study of neurological immune-mediated disorders. The V gene end was trimmed by 4 bases and the J gene end by 6 bases; junction bases not matched to a gene: 8. The germline CDR1 and CDR2 sequences are SGHRS and YFSETQ. The CDR3 runs 15 residues. The sorted libraries drew on roughly 930,000 T cells that were CD4+ or CD8+.

The chain uses TRBV5-1 and TRBJ2-1; 9 bases line up with TRBD2. Source material: CD8+ T cells from blood. The source is a man in his fifties or sixties with HTLV-1-associated myelopathy (HAM/TSP). Here the CDR3 reads CASSDPGLAVNEQFF. The CDR3 DNA sequence: TGCGCCAGCAGCGACCCGGGACTAGCCGTCAATGAGCAGTTCTTC.